One sample yielded the 30 T cell receptor beta chains listed below, sequenced in a study of cytomegalovirus exposure and HLA in healthy donors (TCRdb year 2017). The library was produced with the immunoSEQ multiplex PCR assay. The multiplex PCR relied on a mix of 60 forward primers for TCR Vbeta segments and 13 reverse primers for TCR Jbeta segments. The source is immuneACCESS, and TCRdb retained only in-frame sequences with V and J called. Part of the clones is not carried over; for the studies checked, unresolved V genes explain less than half of this, and the remainder is unexplained. Counted in this sample were around 190,000 clones; around 82% of them appeared once. Clones ranked in the top ten supply approximately 1.6% of the sample. The sequenced sample was PBMCs. All receptors derive from a man in his forties in good health and CMV-seropositive.

The J gene is TRBJ2-1, the V gene TRBV27, with 9 bases lining up with TRBD2. Germline loops: CDR1 MNHEY, CDR2 SMNVEV (reference sequence). The CDR3 consists of 15 residues. V trimming: 5 bases; J trimming: 7 bases; junction bases outside the gene matches: 9. The CDR3 loop reads CASSLLPLAGNEQFF. The CDR3 bases are TGTGCCAGCAGTCTCCTTCCCCTAGCGGGAAATGAGCAGTTCTTC.

V and J are TRBV19 and TRBJ1-5; possibly TRBD1 for D (5 bases). Germline V lookup: CDR1 LNHDA, CDR2 SQIVND (reference sequence). V lost 0 bases and J lost 5, with 11 bases in between. The CDR3 is 15 amino acids. DNA for the CDR3: TGTGCCAGTAGTATAGACCAACAGGCGTATCAGCCCCAGCATTTT. Translating it yields CASSIDQQAYQPQHF. Filled out from reference TRBV19 and TRBJ1-5, the complete variable domain reads DGGITQSPKYLFRKEGQNVTLSCEQNLNHDAMYWYRQDPGQGLRLIYYSQIVNDFQKGDIAEGYSVSREKKESFPLTVTSAQKNPTAFYLCASSIDQQAYQPQHFGDGTRLSIL.

This chain links TRBV15 with TRBJ1-2; 7 positions agree with TRBD1. The trim removed 2 bases at V and 4 bases at J, leaving 16 bases unmatched. CDR1 and CDR2 (germline): LNHNV, YYDKDF (reference sequence). This CDR3 comprises 18 residues. CDR3 in amino acids: CATSRSDRAMTTRYGYTF. CDR3 nucleotides: TGTGCCACCAGCAGATCTGACAGGGCTATGACTACTCGCTATGGCTACACCTTC.

This rearrangement joins TRBV2 to TRBJ2-5; TRBD1 aligns across 11 bases. Looked up from germline, CDR1 is SNHLY and CDR2 is FYNNEI. The J segment lost 2 bases and the V segment lost 6 bases, leaving 5 bases of the junction unmatched. The CDR3 contains 15 residues. CDR3 sequence reads: CASSADRGQQETQYF. The CDR3 DNA follows: TGTGCCAGCAGCGCGGACAGGGGGCAGCAAGAGACCCAGTACTTC.

J is TRBJ2-7 and V is TRBV25-1; 11 bases are a match to TRBD1. Germline loops: CDR1 MGHDK, CDR2 SYGVNS. The CDR3 is 15 residues long. The J segment lost 2 bases and the V segment lost 2 bases, leaving 2 bases of the junction unmatched. CDR3 amino acids: CASSEPGQGAYEQYF. The CDR3 DNA follows: TGTGCCAGCAGTGAACCGGGACAGGGGGCCTACGAGCAGTACTTC.

This clone was detected a few times. This chain uses TRBV5-4 with TRBJ1-2; TRBD1 matches at 8 bases. The V and J ends lost 4 bases and 4 bases, in that order; junction bases with no gene match: 3. Germline V gene sequence: CDR1 SGHNT, CDR2 YYREEE (reference sequence). The CDR3 runs 13 residues. CDR3 coding DNA: TGTGCCAGCAGCGATACAGGGGGCTATGGCTACACCTTC. Translated: CASSDTGGYGYTF.

This clone is a singleton in its sample. This rearrangement joins TRBV14 to TRBJ2-7, with 11 bases aligning to TRBD1. Trimming removed 4 bases from V and 7 bases from J; junction bases left unmatched: 12. Germline CDR1 SGHDN, CDR2 FVKESK. The CDR3 length is 16 residues. This CDR3 is CASSLLGQGARREQYF. The DNA for the CDR3 is TGTGCCAGCAGCCTCCTCGGACAGGGGGCAAGGCGTGAGCAGTACTTC. Full variable domain (remainder filled in from reference TRBV14 and TRBJ2-7): EAGVTQFPSHSVIEKGQTVTLRCDPISGHDNLYWYRRVMGKEIKFLLHFVKESKQDESGMPNNRFLAERTGGTYSTLKVQPAELEDSGVYFCASSLLGQGARREQYFGPGTRLTVT.

The J gene is TRBJ2-7, the V gene TRBV28; maybe TRBD2 (5 bases). Trimming cost V 5 bases and J 7 bases, with 18 bases left between them. Per the germline V gene, CDR1 is MDHEN and CDR2 is SYDVKM. This CDR3 has 14 residues. The DNA of the CDR3 is TGTGCCAGCAGTCCCAGACTATATCTGGGGGAGCAGTACTTC. It yields the protein CASSPRLYLGEQYF.

The V gene is TRBV5-1, the J gene TRBJ1-5; 8 bases line up with TRBD1. The CDR3 consists of 13 residues. From germline, CDR1 is SGHRS and CDR2 YFSETQ. Trimming at V came to 4 bases and at J to 5 bases, leaving 2 bases not matched to a gene. The CDR3 is CASSTGGDQPQHF. CDR3 nucleotide sequence: TGCGCCAGCAGCACAGGGGGTGATCAGCCCCAGCATTTT.

This clone was counted a single time. J is TRBJ2-7 and V is TRBV5-4; D is undetermined. The CDR3 has 15 amino acids. Trimming took 2 bases from V and 4 from J, leaving 16 bases between them. Germline CDR1 SGHNT, CDR2 YYREEE (reference sequence). CDR3 amino acids: CASSFTRGSTYEQYF. CDR3 nucleotides: TGTGCCAGCAGCTTTACACGCGGTAGCACTTACGAGCAGTACTTC.

This chain joins TRBV6-5 and TRBJ1-1; no definite D call. CDR1 and CDR2 (germline): MNHEY, SVGAGI. V dropped 7 bases and J dropped 1 base, with 13 bases sitting between them. The CDR3 sequence is 14 residues long. The CDR3 coding sequence is TGTGCCAGCATACCGGAGGGTAGGAACACTGAAGCTTTCTTT. Translating it yields CASIPEGRNTEAFF.

This chain uses TRBV25-1 with TRBJ2-5, with TRBD2 matching 12 bases. The V gene's germline CDR1 is MGHDK and CDR2 SYGVNS. The CDR3 has 17 amino acids. J gave up 1 base and V 4 bases, and 7 bases lay outside the gene matches. The CDR3 sequence: CASSAKRTSGIQETQYF. CDR3 nucleotides: TGTGCCAGCAGTGCAAAAAGGACTAGCGGGATCCAAGAGACCCAGTACTTC.

This clone was detected once. An end of the junction differs from the germline gene, which may be a read error. Other nucleotide sequences in the sample specify the same CDR3. The chain is built from TRBV27 and TRBJ1-4, with D maybe TRBD1 (6 bases). The CDR3 totals 17 residues. CDR1 is MNHEY, CDR2 SMNVEV, per germline (reference sequence). For the CDR3, the DNA is TGTGCCAGCAGTCCAACAGGGTTCCATGCAACCAATGAAAAACTGTTTTTT. It encodes CASSPTGFHATNEKLFF.

This clone has just one count. V gene TRBV20-1 combines with J gene TRBJ1-3; D is unresolved. Germline V gene sequence: CDR1 DFQATT, CDR2 SNEGSKA (reference sequence). V gave up 5 bases and J gave up 3 bases, with 5 bases separating them. The CDR3 totals 11 residues. The CDR3 region is CSARGGNTIYF. In DNA form, the CDR3 reads TGCAGTGCTCGGGGTGGAAACACCATATATTTT.

The count of this clone is one. The J gene is TRBJ1-1, the V gene TRBV5-1; D is ambiguous. Looked up from germline, CDR1 is SGHRS and CDR2 is YFSETQ. The V end lost 0 bases, the J end lost 4 bases, and 10 bases lay between the germline ends. The length of the CDR3 is 14 residues. The DNA for the CDR3 is TGCGCCAGCAGCTTGGCCCGGGGTCGCACTGAAGCTTTCTTT. Protein product: CASSLARGRTEAFF.

As concerns this clone: Other DNA sequences in this specimen translate into the identical CDR3. The chain couples TRBV7-9 to TRBJ2-5; maybe TRBD2 (5 bases). The CDR3 covers 13 residues. The ends were cut back, 0 bases at V and 4 bases at J, with 6 bases in the middle. CDR1 SEHNR and CDR2 FQNEAQ come from the germline V gene (reference sequence). This CDR3 is CASSLAGVETQYF. The CDR3 bases are TGTGCCAGCAGCTTAGCGGGAGTAGAGACCCAGTACTTC.

This clone was seen only a few times. The chain employs TRBV5-4 and TRBJ2-5; D not certain. Deletions cut 2 bases from V and 3 bases from J, with 5 bases between. The germline V gene has CDR1 SGHNT and CDR2 YYREEE (reference sequence). CDR3 size: 12 residues. In DNA form, the CDR3 reads TGTGCCAGCAGCTTCGGTGAAGAGACCCAGTACTTC. It encodes CASSFGEETQYF.

The chain is built from TRBV19 and TRBJ1-5, with 7 bases lining up with TRBD1. The germline CDR1 and CDR2 sequences are LNHDA and SQIVND (reference sequence). The CDR3 covers 13 residues. J lost 2 bases, V lost 6 bases, and 1 base had no gene match. The CDR3 region has the DNA TGTGCCAGTAGCGGGACAGGCAATCAGCCCCAGCATTTT. Translated: CASSGTGNQPQHF.

This chain's CDR3 is CASCLVREGETQYF. The CDR3 nucleotides are TGCGCCAGTTGCCTGGTGAGGGAGGGAGAGACCCAGTACTTC. The chain is built from TRBV5-1 and TRBJ2-5; 7 bases map to TRBD2. After removal of 8 bases from V and 4 bases from J, the junction contained 11 bases not matched to a gene. The CDR3 has 14 amino acids. Germline V gene lookup returns CDR1 SGHRS and CDR2 YFSETQ.

V gene TRBV5-6 combines with J gene TRBJ1-1; TRBD1 matches 9 bases. The CDR3 covers 14 residues. J was trimmed by 3 bases and V by 3 bases; bases with no gene match: 3. Per the germline V gene, CDR1 is SGHDT and CDR2 is YYEEEE. The CDR3 sequence is CASSWGQGYTEAFF. The CDR3 coding sequence is TGTGCCAGCAGCTGGGGACAGGGTTACACTGAAGCTTTCTTT.

The chain joins TRBV5-1 to TRBJ2-7, with 7 positions matching TRBD1. Trimming at V came to 2 bases and at J to 0 bases, leaving 5 bases not matched to a gene. The CDR3 totals 15 residues. The germline gives CDR1 SGHRS, CDR2 YFSETQ. The CDR3 protein is CASSFTGDPSYEQYF. Here the CDR3 DNA reads TGCGCCAGCAGCTTTACAGGGGATCCCTCCTACGAGCAGTACTTC.

The gene calls are TRBV5-1 and TRBJ1-3; D might be TRBD1 (5 bases). The CDR3 runs to 14 residues. V was shortened by 4 bases and J by 2 bases, with 10 bases between the two germline ends. CDR1 is SGHRS, CDR2 YFSETQ, per germline. CDR3 sequence: CASSRGTAGNTIYF. CDR3 bases: TGCGCCAGCAGCCGGGGGACCGCTGGAAACACCATATATTTT.

The rearrangement links TRBV2 to TRBJ2-2, with D possibly TRBD2 on 6 matching bases. Trimming took off 4 bases at V and 1 base at J, with 19 bases between the two ends. In germline, CDR1 is SNHLY, CDR2 FYNNEI. The CDR3 is made up of 18 amino acids. The CDR3 bases are TGTGCCAGCAGTGTTGGGAGCGGGTGGGAACTGAACACCGGGGAGCTGTTTTTT. Its translation: CASSVGSGWELNTGELFF. Variable domain in full (rest from reference TRBV2 and TRBJ2-2): EPEVTQTPSHQVTQMGQEVILRCVPISNHLYFYWYRQILGQKVEFLVSFYNNEISEKSEIFDDQFSVERPDGSNFTLKIRSTKLEDSAMYFCASSVGSGWELNTGELFFGEGSRLTVL.

The J gene is TRBJ2-1, the V gene TRBV7-3, with 12 bases identical to TRBD2. Germline-derived CDR1 and CDR2 are SGHTA and FQGTGA. The ends lost 3 bases at V and 7 bases at J; junction bases unmatched: 4. The CDR3 is 15 residues long. The CDR3 protein is CASSFRLAGANEQFF. In DNA form, the CDR3 reads TGTGCCAGCAGCTTTAGACTAGCGGGAGCAAATGAGCAGTTCTTC.

This chain joins TRBV6-1 and TRBJ2-1; D is perhaps TRBD2 (6 bases). This CDR3 contains 13 residues. V was clipped by 4 bases and J by 9 bases, with 13 bases between them. Germline assignment: CDR1 MNHNS and CDR2 SASEGT. CDR3 in amino acids: CASSASGQGEQFF. CDR3 in DNA: TGTGCCAGCAGTGCAAGCGGGCAAGGTGAGCAGTTCTTC.

This rearrangement joins TRBV7-9 to TRBJ2-1, with D perhaps TRBD1 (6 bases). This CDR3 is built from 15 residues. Germline CDR1 is SEHNR and CDR2 is FQNEAQ (reference sequence). V was shortened by 0 bases and J by 2 bases, with 8 bases between the two germline ends. The CDR3 protein is CASSLARGTYNEQFF. The CDR3, as DNA: TGTGCCAGCAGCTTAGCCAGGGGAACCTACAATGAGCAGTTCTTC.

The V call is TRBV6-5, the J call TRBJ2-3; the match to TRBD2 covers 15 bases. The CDR3 has 15 amino acids. The trim removed 4 bases at V and 10 bases at J, leaving 6 bases unmatched. Germline CDR1 reads MNHEY; CDR2 reads SVGAGI. The CDR3 DNA follows: TGTGCCAGCAGTTCCGGACTAGCGGGAGGGGGAGCGCAGTATTTT. Its translation: CASSSGLAGGGAQYF.

This chain connects TRBV6-1 to TRBJ1-5, with no clear D. The CDR3 loop spans 15 amino acids. Trimming shortened V by 7 bases and J by 6 bases, and 19 bases separated the two germline ends. Per germline, CDR1 MNHNS and CDR2 SASEGT. CDR3 sequence reads: CASKVTETGFQPQHF. The CDR3 DNA reads as TGTGCCAGCAAGGTTACGGAAACGGGATTTCAGCCCCAGCATTTT.

CDR3 in DNA: TGTGCCAGCAGAGCCCGGACAGCTCCTAATGAAAAACTGTTTTTT. Translation: CASRARTAPNEKLFF. The chain employs TRBV27 and TRBJ1-4, with a possible D match to TRBD1 (6 bases). Trimming cost V 6 bases and J 3 bases, with 14 bases left between them. This CDR3 has 15 residues. Looked up from germline, CDR1 is MNHEY and CDR2 is SMNVEV (reference sequence).

V usage is TRBV9 and J usage is TRBJ2-3; D is undetermined. This CDR3 is 15 amino acids long. V was trimmed by 2 bases and J by 1 base, leaving 11 bases between them. Germline lookup yields CDR1 SGDLS and CDR2 YYNGEE. The CDR3 region has the DNA TGTGCCAGCAGCGTCGGTAGTATAGGCACAGATACGCAGTATTTT. Amino acid sequence: CASSVGSIGTDTQYF.